The 17 T cell receptor beta chains below all came from one sample that was sequenced in a study of cytomegalovirus exposure and HLA in healthy donors. A multiplex PCR was run with 60 Vbeta primers and 13 Jbeta primers. Only in-frame clones appear in the TCRdb table, and some are missing; sequencing was by immunoSEQ multiplex PCR. The sample holds about 170,000 clones, around 78% seen once. Sequencing used PBMCs. The origin of the receptors is a woman aged 45-65 years in good health and CMV-seropositive.

The genes are TRBV2 and TRBJ1-2; D unresolved. The CDR3 extends over 13 amino acids. V lost 5 bases and J lost 0, with 7 bases in between. CDR1 SNHLY and CDR2 FYNNEI come from the germline V gene. The CDR3 coding sequence is TGTGCCAGCAGTACAGAGACTAACTATGGCTACACCTTC. Its protein is CASSTETNYGYTF.

The chain uses TRBV5-6 and TRBJ1-2; 7 bases are shared with TRBD1. With V trimmed by 0 bases and J by 13 bases, 9 bases remained unmatched. Germline CDR1 is SGHDT and CDR2 is YYEEEE. This CDR3 is built from 13 residues. CDR3 in DNA: TGTGCCAGCAGCTTGGGCGTGGGGACAGAAGGCACCTTC. Its protein product is CASSLGVGTEGTF. The entire variable domain, with the rest obtained from reference TRBV5-6 and TRBJ1-2, is as follows: DAGVTQSPTHLIKTRGQQVTLRCSPKSGHDTVSWYQQALGQGPQFIFQYYEEEERQRGNFPDRFSGHQFPNYSSELNVNALLLGDSALYLCASSLGVGTEGTFGSGTRLTVV.

V usage is TRBV5-1 and J usage is TRBJ2-7; D is undetermined. Per the germline V gene, CDR1 is SGHRS and CDR2 is YFSETQ. V dropped 5 bases and J dropped 0 bases, with 6 bases sitting between them. This CDR3 spans 12 amino acids. The CDR3 sequence: CASSAGSYEQYF. CDR3 sequence (DNA): TGCGCCAGCAGTGCCGGCTCCTACGAGCAGTACTTC.

The V and J genes are TRBV5-6 and TRBJ2-3, with D hard to call. Germline V gene sequence: CDR1 SGHDT, CDR2 YYEEEE. The CDR3 runs 13 residues. Trimming left V 3 bases short and J 0 bases short, with 5 bases between. DNA for the CDR3: TGTGCCAGCAGCTCGACTAGCACAGATACGCAGTATTTT. Its translation: CASSSTSTDTQYF.

The rearrangement uses TRBV7-9 and TRBJ1-5, with unresolved D. The CDR3 is 14 amino acids. V was pared by 6 bases and J by 0 bases, with 9 bases between. Germline CDR1 SEHNR, CDR2 FQNEAQ (reference sequence). In DNA, the CDR3 is TGTGCCAGCAGTTCGGTCCTTAGCAATCAGCCCCAGCATTTT. Protein sequence: CASSSVLSNQPQHF.

The rearrangement uses TRBV10-3 and TRBJ2-7; 9 bases align to TRBD1. The CDR3 has 13 residues. Germline CDR1 ENHRY, CDR2 SYGVKD. V gave up 6 bases and J gave up 5 bases; unmatched junction bases: 5. CDR3 in DNA: TGTGCCATCAGAGCCGGGACAGGGAACGAGCAGTACTTC. This translates into CAIRAGTGNEQYF.

V gene TRBV5-6 combines with J gene TRBJ1-4, with D perhaps TRBD1 (6 bases). Trimming stripped 3 bases from V and 4 bases from J, with 13 bases between. This CDR3 is 15 amino acids long. Germline-derived CDR1 and CDR2 are SGHDT and YYEEEE. The CDR3 nucleotides are TGTGCCAGCAGCTCCAGGGCAGGGGATAATGAAAAACTGTTTTTT. Its translation: CASSSRAGDNEKLFF.

V usage is TRBV6-5 and J usage is TRBJ1-2, with a possible D match to TRBD1 (5 bases). The germline V gene has CDR1 MNHEY and CDR2 SVGAGI. Trimming removed 3 bases from V and 4 bases from J, with 9 bases in between. The CDR3 is made up of 13 amino acids. In DNA form, the CDR3 reads TGTGCCAGCAGTTATAGGGGTTTCTATGGCTACACCTTC. It translates to CASSYRGFYGYTF.

The chain employs TRBV7-9 and TRBJ2-5; 7 nucleotides line up with TRBD1. V was pared by 4 bases and J by 3 bases, with 5 bases of the junction left unmatched. Germline CDR1 and CDR2: SEHNR and FQNEAQ (reference sequence). The CDR3 has 14 amino acids. The CDR3: CASSSRTGEETQYF. DNA of the CDR3: TGTGCCAGCAGCTCCCGGACAGGAGAAGAGACCCAGTACTTC.

This clone was seen more than once but under ten times. The gene calls are TRBV30 and TRBJ2-1; TRBD2 matches 8 bases. In germline, CDR1 is GTSNPN, CDR2 SVGIG (reference sequence). The CDR3 consists of 12 residues. Unmatched junction bases numbered 5, after V lost 5 bases and J lost 8 bases. The CDR3 DNA reads TGTGCCTGGGGCGGGGGGAGCTATGAGCAGTTCTTC. Its protein product is CAWGGGSYEQFF. Filled out from reference TRBV30 and TRBJ2-1, the complete variable domain reads SQTIHQWPATLVQPVGSPLSLECTVEGTSNPNLYWYRQAAGRGLQLLFYSVGIGQISSEVPQNLSASRPQDRQFILSSKKLLLSDSGFYLCAWGGGSYEQFFGPGTRLTVL.

This clone was found a few times. The chain joins TRBV19 to TRBJ1-2, with D unclear. There are 20 residues in the CDR3. Trimming removed 7 bases from V and 8 bases from J, with 38 bases in between. Germline V gene sequence: CDR1 LNHDA, CDR2 SQIVND (reference sequence). In DNA, the CDR3 is TGTGCCAGTAATCGCCAGGTTGGTGGCCAAACAGTTCTCAACTTAGAAGGCTACACCTTC. Residues: CASNRQVGGQTVLNLEGYTF.

The V gene is TRBV5-1, the J gene TRBJ1-1; 9 bases align to TRBD1. The CDR3 loop spans 17 amino acids. Germline-derived CDR1 and CDR2 are SGHRS and YFSETQ. Trimming at V came to 1 base and at J to 0 bases, leaving 7 bases not matched to a gene. The CDR3, as DNA: TGCGCCAGCAGCTTGAACAGGGGGCCATTAATGAACACTGAAGCTTTCTTT. Translated: CASSLNRGPLMNTEAFF.

CDR3 sequence (DNA): TGTGCCAGCAGCCCTACAGGGGGCCATGGCTACACCTTC. Residues: CASSPTGGHGYTF. V and J are TRBV6-5 and TRBJ1-2; 9 nucleotides agree with TRBD1. This CDR3 has 13 residues. Germline V CDR1 and CDR2: MNHEY, SVGAGI. The J segment lost 6 bases and the V segment lost 6 bases, leaving 5 bases of the junction unmatched.

V gene TRBV5-1 combines with J gene TRBJ2-7, with 13 nucleotides matching TRBD2. The J segment lost 4 bases and the V segment lost 7 bases, leaving 5 bases of the junction unmatched. The germline CDR1 and CDR2 sequences are SGHRS and YFSETQ. The length of the CDR3 is 14 residues. The CDR3 loop is CASSWTSGGYEQYF. The CDR3 nucleotides read TGCGCCAGCTCGTGGACTAGCGGGGGTTACGAGCAGTACTTC.

The gene calls are TRBV5-1 and TRBJ2-2; 7 nucleotides line up with TRBD1. Germline V gene sequence: CDR1 SGHRS, CDR2 YFSETQ. J gave up 4 bases and V 4 bases, and 13 bases lay outside the gene matches. CDR3 length equals 17 residues. CDR3: CASSPGTARLTTGELFF. The CDR3 DNA is TGCGCCAGCAGCCCGGGGACAGCCCGGTTAACCACCGGGGAGCTGTTTTTT. Using reference TRBV5-1 and TRBJ2-2 for the parts outside the CDR3, the full variable domain is KAGVTQTPRYLIKTRGQQVTLSCSPISGHRSVSWYQQTPGQGLQFLFEYFSETQRNKGNFPGRFSGRQFSNSRSEMNVSTLELGDSALYLCASSPGTARLTTGELFFGEGSRLTVL.

V and J are TRBV5-6 and TRBJ1-5, with D uncertain. In germline, CDR1 is SGHDT, CDR2 YYEEEE. The CDR3 consists of 12 residues. Trimming took 4 bases from V and 2 from J, leaving 4 bases between them. Here the CDR3 reads CASSRGNQPQHF. The CDR3 bases are TGTGCCAGCAGCCGGGGCAATCAGCCCCAGCATTTT.

CDR3 amino acids: CASSPQGAGGTIYF. The DNA for the CDR3 is TGTGCCAGCTCACCACAGGGGGCTGGAGGCACCATATATTTT. This chain uses TRBV18 with TRBJ1-3, with 7 bases lining up with TRBD1. The length of the CDR3 is 14 residues. With 1 base clipped from V and 9 bases from J, the junction kept 6 bases outside the gene matches. Germline assignment: CDR1 KGHSH and CDR2 LQKENI.